A selection of T cell receptor beta chains follows, all from one sample in a study of cytomegalovirus exposure and HLA in healthy donors. The data were produced by immunoSEQ multiplex PCR, yet TCRdb's version contains in-frame clones alone and is incomplete. This sample has some 63,000 clones, with 83% found just once. The sample consisted of PBMCs. The receptor source for this set is a human donor in good health. CDR3s include the opening cysteine and the closing phenylalanine or tryptophan. A D gene is named only where the DNA matches it firmly. The size of a clone is reported for some rows only, either as once, few or many, or as a class for expanded clones.

-	TRBJ1-1	-	TRBV5-4	CASSLEVTEAFF	TGTGCCAGCAGTCTTGAGGTTACTGAAGCTTTCTTT
-	TRBJ2-1	-	TRBV5-4	CASSLDLARNEQFF	TGTGCCAGCAGCTTGGATCTAGCTCGCAATGAGCAGTTCTTC
-	TRBJ2-7	-	TRBV27	CASSLISRIYEQYF	TGTGCCAGCAGTCTCATTTCGAGGATTTACGAGCAGTACTTC
-	TRBJ2-2	TRBD1	TRBV19	CASSIEAGTGWPGELFF	TGTGCCAGTAGTATAGAGGCCGGGACAGGGTGGCCCGGGGAGCTGTTTTTT
-	TRBJ1-1	TRBD1	TRBV4-1	CASSPQYGQGTEAFF	TGCGCCAGCAGCCCTCAGTACGGACAGGGCACTGAAGCTTTCTTT
-	TRBJ1-5	TRBD1	TRBV19	CASSRDRGRSINQPQHF	TGTGCCAGTAGTAGGGACAGGGGTCGGAGTATCAATCAGCCCCAGCATTTT
once	TRBJ1-2	TRBD1	TRBV19	CASRRNAGTGSSGYTF	TGTGCCAGTAGGAGAAACGCCGGGACAGGGAGCTCTGGCTACACCTTC
-	TRBJ1-2	-	TRBV5-6	CASSSGRGVNYGYTF	TGTGCCAGCAGCTCCGGCAGGGGCGTAAACTATGGCTACACCTTC
-	TRBJ2-3	-	TRBV27	CASSLSVAYTDTQYF	TGTGCCAGCAGTTTATCGGTTGCGTACACAGATACGCAGTATTTT
-	TRBJ2-5	-	TRBV28	CASSLERSPRILQETQYF	TGTGCCAGCAGTTTAGAACGGTCTCCACGCATTCTTCAAGAGACCCAGTACTTC
-	TRBJ2-1	-	TRBV5-6	CASSHFLHEQFF	TGTGCCAGCAGCCACTTCCTCCATGAGCAGTTCTTC
-	TRBJ2-7	TRBD2	TRBV7-3	CASSRAGDSTYEQYF	TGTGCCAGCAGCAGGGCGGGGGATAGCACCTACGAGCAGTACTTC
-	TRBJ2-7	-	TRBV10-3	CAIKLEGSSYEQYF	TGTGCCATCAAACTAGAGGGCTCCTCCTACGAGCAGTACTTC
-	TRBJ2-7	-	TRBV5-5	CASSLESGLLYEQYF	TGTGCCAGCAGCTTGGAATCGGGACTGCTCTACGAGCAGTACTTC
-	TRBJ1-1	TRBD1	TRBV9	CASSVGGQVNTEAFF	TGTGCCAGCAGCGTAGGGGGACAGGTTAACACTGAAGCTTTCTTT
-	TRBJ1-3	-	TRBV5-1	CASSLGQTHTIYF	TGCGCCAGCAGCTTGGGACAGACCCACACCATATATTTT
once	TRBJ1-2	TRBD1	TRBV28	CASNPGGFGYTF	TGTGCCAGCAACCCAGGGGGCTTTGGCTACACCTTC
once	TRBJ1-1	TRBD1	TRBV6-5	CASSLRHRGNTEAFF	TGTGCCAGCAGTCTACGCCACAGGGGGAACACTGAAGCTTTCTTT
-	TRBJ2-1	TRBD1	TRBV7-3	CASGEQGADEQFF	TGTGCCAGCGGGGAACAGGGGGCCGATGAGCAGTTCTTC
-	TRBJ2-3	-	TRBV15	CATSREAGSGADTQYF	TGTGCCACCAGCAGAGAGGCGGGATCTGGGGCAGATACGCAGTATTTT
few	TRBJ1-1	-	TRBV2	CASSGRAIMNTEAFF	TGTGCCAGCTCTGGCAGGGCTATCATGAACACTGAAGCTTTCTTT
-	TRBJ1-2	-	TRBV28	CASSFTLPDSSTNYGYTF	TGTGCCAGCAGTTTCACTCTACCGGACAGCTCAACTAACTATGGCTACACCTTC
-	TRBJ2-7	TRBD1	TRBV5-6	CASSLARGQGNFYEQYF	TGTGCCAGCAGCTTGGCCAGGGGACAGGGGAATTTCTACGAGCAGTACTTC
-	TRBJ2-7	-	TRBV18	CASSPTTGFTSYEQYF	TGTGCCAGCTCTCCTACTACAGGGTTCACATCCTACGAGCAGTACTTC
-	TRBJ2-7	TRBD1	TRBV5-4	CASSPTRDRVGEQYF	TGTGCCAGCAGCCCTACGCGGGACAGGGTCGGCGAGCAGTACTTC
-	TRBJ2-3	TRBD2	TRBV6-4	CASSPEAGGADTQYF	TGTGCCAGCAGCCCCGAAGCGGGAGGGGCAGATACGCAGTATTTT
-	TRBJ1-2	-	TRBV4-3	CASSRAKKNTYGYTF	TGCGCCAGCAGCCGAGCCAAGAAAAATACCTATGGCTACACCTTC
-	TRBJ2-3	-	TRBV28	CASTSLSGTDTQYF	TGTGCCAGCACCTCCCTTAGTGGCACAGATACGCAGTATTTT
-	TRBJ2-5	TRBD1	TRBV19	CASSIDGQGALETQYF	TGTGCCAGTAGTATTGATGGACAGGGGGCCTTGGAGACCCAGTACTTC
few	TRBJ1-2	TRBD1	TRBV16	CASSQGTGLNYGYTF	TGTGCCAGCAGCCAAGGGACAGGACTTAACTATGGCTACACCTTC
-	TRBJ2-3	TRBD2	TRBV27	CARLGLAGGYTDTQYF	TGTGCGCGCCTGGGACTAGCGGGGGGATACACAGATACGCAGTATTTT
-	TRBJ1-4	-	TRBV23-1	CASSQSGGTAYEKLFF	TGCGCCAGCAGTCAATCGGGGGGGACGGCCTATGAAAAACTGTTTTTT
-	TRBJ1-1	TRBD1	TRBV5-8	CASSQGGNTEAFF	TGTGCCAGCAGCCAGGGGGGGAACACTGAAGCTTTCTTT
once	TRBJ2-1	TRBD2	TRBV6-6	CATRRTSDNNEQFF	TGTGCCACCAGGCGGACTAGCGATAACAATGAGCAGTTCTTC
once	TRBJ1-2	-	TRBV25-1	CASSEFGSYGYTF	TGTGCCAGCAGTGAATTTGGCAGTTATGGCTACACCTTC
-	TRBJ2-3	TRBD2	TRBV5-1	CASSAGGTIQTDTQYF	TGCGCCAGCAGTGCGGGAGGCACGATTCAGACAGATACGCAGTATTTT
-	TRBJ1-5	-	TRBV2	CASNGVHSNQPQHF	TGTGCCAGCAACGGGGTCCATAGCAATCAGCCCCAGCATTTT
-	TRBJ2-1	TRBD2	TRBV7-3	CASSLGTSAYNEQFF	TGTGCCAGCAGCTTAGGGACTAGCGCATACAATGAGCAGTTCTTC
-	TRBJ1-6	TRBD1	TRBV7-3	CASSLPRYRGSYNSPLHF	TGTGCCAGCAGCTTACCACGTTACAGGGGGAGTTATAATTCACCCCTCCACTTT
once	TRBJ2-2	-	TRBV4-3	CASSQDSSGDTGELFF	TGCGCCAGCAGCCAAGATTCCTCCGGGGACACCGGGGAGCTGTTTTTT
few	TRBJ2-6	-	TRBV4-3	CASSLGAGASGANVLTF	TGCGCCAGCAGCCTGGGGGCAGGGGCCTCTGGGGCCAACGTCCTGACTTTC
-	TRBJ2-1	-	TRBV23-1	CASSPSIPGRADNEQFF	TGCGCCAGCAGTCCGTCGATTCCGGGAAGGGCCGACAATGAGCAGTTCTTC
-	TRBJ2-3	TRBD2	TRBV7-2	CASSLVARERSTDTQYF	TGTGCCAGCAGCTTAGTGGCGCGGGAGAGGTCCACAGATACGCAGTATTTT
-	TRBJ2-1	-	TRBV27	CASRRGAPLNEQFF	TGTGCCAGTAGACGCGGGGCCCCCCTCAATGAGCAGTTCTTC
-	TRBJ2-7	TRBD1	TRBV5-1	CASSFNLDRVSEQYF	TGCGCCAGCAGCTTCAACCTCGACAGGGTTAGCGAGCAGTACTTC
-	TRBJ1-2	-	TRBV29-1	CSVAEGIGVYGYTF	TGCAGCGTTGCGGAGGGTATAGGAGTTTATGGCTACACCTTC
-	TRBJ2-2	-	TRBV6-1	CASRAPGTGELFF	TGTGCCAGCAGGGCTCCGGGAACCGGGGAGCTGTTTTTT
-	TRBJ1-2	-	TRBV14	CASSQVEGGWYGYTF	TGTGCCAGCAGCCAAGTGGAAGGGGGTTGGTATGGCTACACCTTC
-	TRBJ1-5	-	TRBV29-1	CSVALGGGVNQPQHF	TGCAGCGTTGCATTGGGAGGAGGGGTCAATCAGCCCCAGCATTTT
-	TRBJ1-6	TRBD1	TRBV28	CASSLGQGWTPLHF	TGTGCCAGCAGTTTGGGACAGGGGTGGACACCCCTCCACTTT
-	TRBJ2-7	TRBD2	TRBV19	CASSEPGLAGGIAYEQYF	TGTGCCAGTAGTGAGCCGGGACTAGCGGGAGGAATTGCATACGAGCAGTACTTC
-	TRBJ2-7	TRBD1	TRBV4-1	CASSQPGQGASYEQYF	TGCGCCAGCAGCCAGCCCGGACAGGGGGCCTCCTACGAGCAGTACTTC
-	TRBJ2-5	TRBD2	TRBV27	CASRGTSGNQETQYF	TGTGCCAGCAGGGGGACTAGCGGGAACCAAGAGACCCAGTACTTC